These 20 T cell receptor beta chains were all obtained from the same sample, sequenced in a study of identical twins. MiXCR was run by TCRdb on the 5' RACE reads, yielding one entry per CDR3 protein. The table lists roughly 230,000 distinct CDR3 sequences, around 8% of them singletons. The data were also submitted as part of a second study, on yellow fever vaccine responses in identical twins.

Input material: CD8+ T cells sorted from blood. These receptors originate from a woman between 18 and 29 years old in good health.

This clonotype was counted a few times. The J gene is TRBJ2-1, the V gene TRBV12-3 or TRBV12-4, with D hard to call. The V and J ends lost 3 bases and 2 bases respectively, with 5 bases between them. The CDR3 is 13 residues long. This chain's CDR3 is CASSLGTYNEQFF. The CDR3 bases are TGTGCCAGCAGTTTGGGCACCTACAATGAGCAGTTCTTC.

The rearrangement uses TRBV6-5 and TRBJ2-1, with TRBD1 identical over 12 bases. Trimming removed 2 bases from V and 0 bases from J; junction bases left unmatched: 8. CDR3 length equals 19 residues. CDR1 and CDR2 from the germline V gene are MNHEY and SVGAGI. The chain's CDR3 is CASSYTGTGGAGSYNEQFF. Here the CDR3 DNA reads TGTGCCAGCAGTTACACCGGGACAGGGGGCGCCGGCTCCTACAATGAGCAGTTCTTC.

The rearrangement joins TRBV6-4 to TRBJ2-2, with a weak D call TRBD1 (6 bases). Trimming took off 2 bases at V and 4 bases at J, with 8 bases between the two ends. The CDR3 length is 14 residues. The germline CDR1 and CDR2 sequences are MRHNA and SNTAGT. The CDR3 here is CASSDRGSTGELFF. The DNA of the CDR3 is TGTGCCAGCAGTGACAGGGGGTCCACCGGGGAGCTGTTTTTT.

In this sample, this clonotype turned up many times. V usage is TRBV5-1 and J usage is TRBJ2-1; TRBD2 aligns across 9 bases. This CDR3 has 15 amino acids. Trimming took 4 bases from V and 8 from J; bases not matched to a gene: 10. Germline V gene data show CDR1 as SGHRS and CDR2 as YFSETQ. The CDR3 loop reads CASSGIAGVIDEQFF. CDR3 in DNA: TGCGCCAGCAGCGGGATAGCGGGAGTGATCGATGAGCAGTTCTTC.

The chain links TRBV12-3 or TRBV12-4 to TRBJ2-2; D might be TRBD1 (5 bases). The V and J ends lost 9 bases and 5 bases respectively, with 10 bases between them. The CDR3 spans 12 residues. The CDR3 DNA follows: TGTGCCAGTTCAGGGTTTACCGGGGAGCTGTTTTTT. Translated, it gives CASSGFTGELFF.

The chain recombines TRBV19 with TRBJ2-3; 10 bases are a match to TRBD2. Trimming cost V 5 bases and J 2 bases; bases outside gene matches: 4. The CDR3 has 15 residues. In germline, CDR1 is LNHDA, CDR2 SQIVND (reference sequence). DNA of the CDR3: TGTGCCAGTAGTGGACTAGCGGCAAACACAGATACGCAGTATTTT. Translation gives CASSGLAANTDTQYF.

As to this clonotype: Germline and junction disagree at one end, which may indicate a read error. This chain links TRBV29-1 with TRBJ2-7; TRBD2 matches at 7 bases. This CDR3 has 13 amino acids. From germline, CDR1 is SQVTM and CDR2 ANQGSEA. The CDR3 region is CSGVGEGPYEHYF. The CDR3 DNA follows: TGCAGCGGTGTCGGGGAGGGGCCCTACGAGCATTACTTC.

This clonotype was seen ten or more times. This chain connects TRBV5-1 to TRBJ2-7; D not certain. From germline, CDR1 is SGHRS and CDR2 YFSETQ. CDR3 size: 12 residues. V dropped 3 bases and J dropped 3 bases, with 7 bases sitting between them. The CDR3 sequence is CASSSSDYEQYF. CDR3 coding DNA: TGCGCCAGCAGCTCTTCAGACTACGAGCAGTACTTC.

This clonotype was found a few times. The chain links TRBV20-1 to TRBJ2-3; TRBD2 aligns across 7 bases. The V segment lost 0 bases and the J segment 0 bases; nucleotides outside the gene matches: 9. This CDR3 contains 17 residues. In germline, CDR1 is DFQATT, CDR2 SNEGSKA (reference sequence). CDR3 sequence: CSARDTASGTSTDTQYF. Written as DNA, the CDR3 is TGCAGTGCTAGAGATACGGCTAGCGGAACTAGCACAGATACGCAGTATTTT.

V usage is TRBV12-3 or TRBV12-4 and J usage is TRBJ2-7, with a possible D match to TRBD2 (5 bases). Trimming removed 3 bases from V and 2 bases from J, with 11 bases in between. The CDR3 length is 14 residues. The CDR3, as DNA: TGTGCCAGCAGTTTTGCCGGGATCGCCTACGAGCAGTACTTC. Translation gives CASSFAGIAYEQYF.

The V call is TRBV12-3 or TRBV12-4, the J call TRBJ1-1; TRBD1 matches at 7 bases. CDR3 length: 14 residues. J lost 1 base, V lost 4 bases, and 3 bases had no gene match. CDR3 protein: CASSWDSRNTEAFF. CDR3 sequence (DNA): TGTGCCAGCAGTTGGGACAGTAGGAACACTGAAGCTTTCTTT.

This clonotype was seen a few times. The V call is TRBV25-1, the J call TRBJ2-5; D is ambiguous. Germline CDR1 is MGHDK and CDR2 is SYGVNS. V lost 1 base and J 5 bases, leaving 11 bases between the germline ends. The CDR3 length is 14 residues. This chain's CDR3 is CASSELWEVETQYF. CDR3 bases: TGTGCCAGCAGTGAATTGTGGGAAGTCGAGACCCAGTACTTC.

The rearrangement uses TRBV12-3 or TRBV12-4 and TRBJ2-7; 10 bases are shared with TRBD2. V shed 3 bases and J 2 bases; nucleotides not matched to a gene: 4. This CDR3 is built from 15 residues. The CDR3: CASSFLLAGAYEQYF. CDR3 DNA: TGTGCCAGCAGTTTCCTTCTAGCGGGAGCCTACGAGCAGTACTTC.

This clonotype has a handful of counts. J is TRBJ2-3 and V is TRBV12-3 or TRBV12-4, with 10 bases fitting TRBD2. With 7 bases clipped from V and 6 bases from J, the junction kept 22 bases outside the gene matches. The CDR3 loop spans 19 amino acids. The CDR3, as DNA: TGTGCCAGCAAACCAATGACCGGGACTAGCGCTTTGGAGGCTGATACGCAGTATTTT. This sequence encodes CASKPMTGTSALEADTQYF.

The CDR3 sequence: CASSADGSYNEQFF. The CDR3 DNA is TGTGCCAGCAGTGCGGACGGCTCCTACAATGAGCAGTTCTTC. This rearrangement joins TRBV12-3 or TRBV12-4 to TRBJ2-1; D remains ambiguous. V was trimmed by 5 bases and J by 0 bases, leaving 8 bases between them. The CDR3 consists of 14 residues.

V is TRBV7-3 and J is TRBJ2-1; 8 bases match TRBD2. After removal of 2 bases from V and 6 bases from J, the junction contained 3 bases not matched to a gene. This CDR3 contains 14 residues. The germline V gene has CDR1 SGHTA and CDR2 FQGTGA. Here the CDR3 reads CASSLPGTSNEQFF. CDR3 DNA sequence: TGTGCCAGCAGCTTACCGGGGACTAGCAATGAGCAGTTCTTC.

This clonotype has only a few counts. This chain joins TRBV6-2 or TRBV6-3 and TRBJ2-1; 7 bases fit TRBD1. Germline CDR1 is MNHEY and CDR2 is SVGEGT. The CDR3 is made up of 17 amino acids. V was clipped by 0 bases and J by 4 bases; unmatched bases: 9. DNA of the CDR3: TGTGCCAGCAGTTACTCCGCTGACAGGGAGTGGTACAATGAGCAGTTCTTC. Translating it yields CASSYSADREWYNEQFF.

This clonotype was detected many times. This chain connects TRBV4-1 to TRBJ2-5, with a possible D match to TRBD1 (5 bases). V was shortened by 3 bases and J by 5 bases, with 7 bases between the two germline ends. Looked up from germline, CDR1 is MGHRA and CDR2 is YSYEKL. The CDR3 spans 12 residues. The CDR3 spells CASSHAGETQYF. The CDR3 coding sequence is TGCGCCAGCAGCCATGCAGGGGAGACCCAGTACTTC.

This clonotype was counted only a few times. The chain has TRBV10-2 and TRBJ2-5, with a possible D match to TRBD1 (5 bases). Germline lookup yields CDR1 WSHSY and CDR2 SAAADI. This CDR3 comprises 13 residues. V was clipped by 4 bases and J by 1 base, with 7 bases between them. CDR3 region: CASSGQIQETQYF. The DNA of the CDR3 is TGCGCCAGCAGTGGACAGATCCAAGAGACCCAGTACTTC.

CDR3 in amino acids: CASRDHAGGNTEAFF. CDR3 nucleotide sequence: TGTGCCAGCAGGGACCATGCAGGCGGGAACACTGAAGCTTTCTTT. This sequence joins TRBV9 and TRBJ1-1, with no clear D. The germline V and J ends were trimmed by 5 bases and 1 base, with 15 bases remaining between them. This CDR3 contains 15 residues. Germline loops: CDR1 SGDLS, CDR2 YYNGEE.